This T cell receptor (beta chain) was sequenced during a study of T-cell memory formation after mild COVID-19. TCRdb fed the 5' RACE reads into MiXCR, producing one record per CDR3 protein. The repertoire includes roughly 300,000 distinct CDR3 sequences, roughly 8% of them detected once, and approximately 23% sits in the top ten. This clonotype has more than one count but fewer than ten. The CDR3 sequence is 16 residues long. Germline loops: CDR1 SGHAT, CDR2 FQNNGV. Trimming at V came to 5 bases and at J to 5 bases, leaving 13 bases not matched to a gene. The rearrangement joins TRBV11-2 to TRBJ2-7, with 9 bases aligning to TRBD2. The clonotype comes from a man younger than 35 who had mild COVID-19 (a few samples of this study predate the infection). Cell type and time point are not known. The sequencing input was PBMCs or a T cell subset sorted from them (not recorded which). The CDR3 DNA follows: TGTGCCAGCAGCACCCGACTAGCGGTTCATCAGGACGAGCAGTACTTC. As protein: CASSTRLAVHQDEQYF.